These 10 T cell receptor beta chains share one sample of origin, sequenced in a study of OX40 agonist ivuxolimab in advanced cancers. The data were produced by immunoSEQ multiplex PCR, yet TCRdb's version contains in-frame clones alone and is incomplete. This table holds about 48,000 clones, 60% to 85% found once. This specimen was CD4+ or CD8+ T cells sorted from blood, taken in a trial of the OX40 agonist ivuxolimab. The source is an adult with an advanced solid tumor such as melanoma, head and neck, liver or kidney cancer.

The chain carries TRBV13 and TRBJ2-5, with D perhaps matching TRBD2 (6 bases). Matching the DNA end better, TRBJ2-7 makes the J call doubtful. Germline V gene data show CDR1 as PRHDT and CDR2 as FYEKMQ (reference sequence). This CDR3 contains 18 residues. The CDR3 DNA reads TGTGCCAGCAGCTTATCTGCCCTCGGGCGGGACCGACCCTACGAGCAGTACTTC. Translating it yields CASSLSALGRDRPYEQYF.

The chain joins TRBV5-8 to TRBJ2-1; TRBD2 aligns across 8 bases. The CDR3 sequence is 15 residues long. Germline values: CDR1 SGHTS, CDR2 YDEGEE. V dropped 4 bases and J dropped 6; count of bases not matched to a gene: 9. CDR3 in amino acids: CASSLLTGGANEQFF. In DNA form, the CDR3 reads TGTGCCAGCAGCCTACTGACGGGAGGGGCCAATGAGCAGTTCTTC. The whole variable domain, filled in from reference TRBV5-8 and TRBJ2-1, reads EAGVTQSPTHLIKTRGQQATLRCSPISGHTSVYWYQQALGLGLQFLLWYDEGEERNRGNFPPRFSGRQFPNYSSELNVNALELEDSALYLCASSLLTGGANEQFFGPGTRLTVL.

V and J are TRBV7-2 and TRBJ1-5, with 8 nucleotides matching TRBD1. Germline V lookup: CDR1 SGHTA, CDR2 FQGNSA. The CDR3 consists of 15 residues. V lost 5 bases to trimming and J lost 1 base; unmatched junction nucleotides: 4. The CDR3 spells CASSPGGLSNQPQHF. Written as DNA, the CDR3 is TGTGCCAGCAGCCCAGGGGGCTTGAGCAATCAGCCCCAGCATTTT.

The chain has TRBV6-6 and TRBJ2-7; TRBD2 is a possible D gene (7 bases). V was clipped by 7 bases and J by 1 base, with 20 bases between them. Germline lookup yields CDR1 MNHNY and CDR2 SVGAGI (reference sequence). The CDR3 length is 16 residues. CDR3 sequence (DNA): TGTGCCAGCACCCCTCTCTTGGGGGGGCCATCCTACGAGCAGTACTTC. This gives the protein CASTPLLGGPSYEQYF.

This clone was observed a handful of times. V is TRBV5-1 and J is TRBJ1-6; no definite D call. The CDR3 sequence is 13 residues long. CDR1 and CDR2 (germline): SGHRS, YFSETQ. Trimming removed 4 bases from V and 9 bases from J, with 11 bases in between. The CDR3 here is CASSAQESSPLHF. CDR3 nucleotide sequence: TGCGCCAGCAGCGCGCAGGAGAGTTCACCCCTCCACTTT.

A few counts support this clone. The gene calls are TRBV2 and TRBJ2-7; 9 bases are a match to TRBD2. The CDR3 is 14 residues long. V trimming: 6 bases; J trimming: 2 bases; junction bases outside the gene matches: 5. From germline, CDR1 is SNHLY and CDR2 FYNNEI. CDR3 in amino acids: CASRIGTSTYEQYF. The CDR3 DNA reads TGTGCCAGCAGGATTGGGACTAGCACCTACGAGCAGTACTTC.

The chain couples TRBV18 to TRBJ1-1; no clear D gene. Trimming removed 3 bases from V and 5 bases from J, with 13 bases in between. The CDR3 has 14 amino acids. Germline CDR1 and CDR2: KGHSH and LQKENI. In nucleotides, the CDR3 is TGTGCCAGCTCACCCCGGACCGAGGAGACTGAAGCTTTCTTT. Protein sequence: CASSPRTEETEAFF.

The V and J genes are TRBV5-4 and TRBJ1-3; TRBD1 is a possible D gene (5 bases). CDR1 is SGHNT, CDR2 YYREEE, per germline (reference sequence). The CDR3 runs 15 residues. Trimming took off 2 bases at V and 1 base at J, with 10 bases between the two ends. The CDR3 coding sequence is TGTGCCAGCAGCTTTGGTGGGACGTCTGGAAACACCATATATTTT. Translating gives CASSFGGTSGNTIYF.

The chain has TRBV18 and TRBJ1-1, with D perhaps TRBD1 (6 bases). Trimming took off 4 bases at V and 4 bases at J, with 10 bases between the two ends. There are 13 residues in the CDR3. Per germline, CDR1 KGHSH and CDR2 LQKENI. CDR3 loop: CASSQTGITEAFF. Here the CDR3 DNA reads TGTGCCAGCTCACAAACAGGGATCACTGAAGCTTTCTTT.

This clone was counted a few times. The genes are TRBV7-2 and TRBJ2-1, with TRBD2 matching over 11 bases. This CDR3 spans 16 amino acids. Germline V lookup: CDR1 SGHTA, CDR2 FQGNSA. J lost 9 bases, V lost 5 bases, and 12 bases had no gene match. As DNA, the CDR3 is TGTGCCAGCAGCCCGGCTTATACTAGCGGGGGTCGTGAGCAGTTCTTC. It specifies CASSPAYTSGGREQFF.